What follows are 8 T cell receptor beta chains derived from one specimen sequenced in a study of shared clonotypes between healthy human individuals. The protocol was immunoSEQ multiplex PCR, while the TCRdb copy is restricted to in-frame clones and leaves out a portion. The table lists 1.6 million or so clones, over 95% of them singletons, with roughly 1.2% in the top ten. Sequencing input: naive CD4+ T cells sorted from blood. The subset here: CD45RA+ positively selected. The receptor source for this set is a man aged 30 to 45 in good health.

V is TRBV7-2 and J is TRBJ2-3, with D maybe TRBD1 (6 bases). Trimming took 8 bases from V and 6 from J, leaving 15 bases between them. The CDR3 loop spans 13 amino acids. CDR1 SGHTA and CDR2 FQGNSA come from the germline V gene. The CDR3 DNA is TGTGCCAGCTGTCCAGGGGCGGTCGATACGCAGTATTTT. It encodes CASCPGAVDTQYF.

The rearrangement uses TRBV7-9 and TRBJ1-1, with 7 nucleotides matching TRBD1. The CDR3 spans 13 residues. V was pared by 4 bases and J by 6 bases, with 5 bases of the junction left unmatched. Looked up from germline, CDR1 is SEHNR and CDR2 is FQNEAQ (reference sequence). DNA of the CDR3: TGTGCCAGCAGCTCCAGGGGGAATCCTGAAGCTTTCTTT. Its protein is CASSSRGNPEAFF. Full variable domain (remainder filled in from reference TRBV7-9 and TRBJ1-1): DTGVSQNPRHKITKRGQNVTFRCDPISEHNRLYWYRQTLGQGPEFLTYFQNEAQLEKSRLLSDRFSAERPKGSFSTLEIQRTEQGDSAMYLCASSSRGNPEAFFGQGTRLTVV.

This chain joins TRBV6-5 and TRBJ1-2; D possibly corresponds to TRBD1 (5 bases). Trimming pared 5 bases from V and 8 bases from J, leaving 21 bases between. This CDR3 contains 15 residues. Germline CDR1 is MNHEY and CDR2 is SVGAGI. The CDR3 region has the DNA TGTGCCAGCAGTAAAACAGCCGACACAGGCCGCGGCTACACCTTC. It specifies CASSKTADTGRGYTF.

This clone was seen a single time. CDR3 nucleotides: TGTGCCAGCAACCCTAGAAAAGCCCTCTACGAGCAGTACTTC. Translating it yields CASNPRKALYEQYF. The chain has TRBV6-4 and TRBJ2-7; unclear D gene. This CDR3 contains 14 residues. The V gene lost 7 bases and the J gene lost 3 bases, with 16 bases spanning the gap. From germline, CDR1 is MRHNA and CDR2 SNTAGT.

This chain joins TRBV19 and TRBJ2-1; TRBD2 matches 7 bases. Germline V gene data show CDR1 as LNHDA and CDR2 as SQIVND (reference sequence). Trimming removed 3 bases from V and 9 bases from J; junction bases left unmatched: 8. This CDR3 is 14 amino acids long. CDR3 sequence: CASSILAEGSEQFF. As DNA, the CDR3 is TGTGCCAGTAGTATTCTAGCGGAGGGGAGTGAGCAGTTCTTC.

The chain joins TRBV2 to TRBJ2-7; TRBD2 matches 9 bases. Germline loops: CDR1 SNHLY, CDR2 FYNNEI. V was clipped by 8 bases and J by 6 bases; unmatched bases: 11. The CDR3 length is 14 residues. As DNA, the CDR3 is TGTGCCAGCGGGGCGGGAGGGCTAGAAGGCGAGCAGTACTTC. It codes for CASGAGGLEGEQYF.

V usage is TRBV7-2 and J usage is TRBJ1-3; D might be TRBD1 (5 bases). Deletions cut 5 bases from V and 7 bases from J, with 18 bases between. In germline, CDR1 is SGHTA, CDR2 FQGNSA. The CDR3 covers 15 residues. The CDR3 loop reads CASSLDSRSTNTIYF. CDR3 DNA sequence: TGTGCCAGCAGCCTCGACAGCCGGTCTACGAACACCATATATTTT. The full variable domain, its missing parts supplied by reference TRBV7-2 and TRBJ1-3, is GAGVSQSPSNKVTEKGKDVELRCDPISGHTALYWYRQSLGQGLEFLIYFQGNSAPDKSGLPSDRFSAERTGGSVSTLTIQRTQQEDSAVYLCASSLDSRSTNTIYFGEGSWLTVV.

With regard to this clone: This CDR3 is also generated by other DNA sequences in the sample. The V call is TRBV5-6, the J call TRBJ2-3; D tentatively fits TRBD1 or TRBD2 (5 bases each). Germline CDR1 SGHDT, CDR2 YYEEEE. The CDR3 loop spans 14 amino acids. V lost 1 base and J 2 bases, leaving 8 bases between the germline ends. The CDR3 is CASSLRDPTDTQYF. CDR3 nucleotides: TGTGCCAGCAGCTTGCGGGACCCCACAGATACGCAGTATTTT.